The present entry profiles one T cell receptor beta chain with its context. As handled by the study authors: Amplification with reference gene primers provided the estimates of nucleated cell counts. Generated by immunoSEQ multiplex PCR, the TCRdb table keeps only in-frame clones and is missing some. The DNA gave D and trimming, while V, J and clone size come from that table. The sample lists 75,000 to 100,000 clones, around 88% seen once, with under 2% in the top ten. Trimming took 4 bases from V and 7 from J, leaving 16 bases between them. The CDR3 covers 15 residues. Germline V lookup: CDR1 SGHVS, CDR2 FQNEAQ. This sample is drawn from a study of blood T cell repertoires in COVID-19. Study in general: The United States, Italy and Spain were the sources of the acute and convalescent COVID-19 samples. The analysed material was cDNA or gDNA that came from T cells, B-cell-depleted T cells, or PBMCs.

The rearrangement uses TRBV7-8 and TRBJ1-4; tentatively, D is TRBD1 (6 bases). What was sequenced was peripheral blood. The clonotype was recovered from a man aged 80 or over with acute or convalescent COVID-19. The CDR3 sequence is CASSSSTGIGEKLFF. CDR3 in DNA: TGTGCCAGCAGCTCATCAACAGGGATAGGTGAAAAACTGTTTTTT.